This T cell receptor (beta chain) was recovered during a study of OX40 agonist ivuxolimab in advanced cancers. For the study at large: Patients with prior anti-PD-1, anti-PD-L1 or anti-CTLA-4 therapy were eligible; less than 50% had some. Three individuals attained partial responses, comprising one hepatocellular carcinoma case and two cutaneous melanoma cases. Broader study findings: Expanded clones were, on average, more numerous in CD8+ T cells than in CD4+. Among the least clonally expanded were partial responders at 0.1-3.0 mg/kg.

Here immunoSEQ multiplex PCR was the method, and the copy in TCRdb shows in-frame clones only, minus some. The repertoire consists of fewer than 140,000 clones, with about nine tenths occurring once and the leading ten covering around 0.5%. Germline V gene data show CDR1 as MNHEY and CDR2 as SVGAGI. The CDR3 sequence is 15 residues long. In the case of this clone: Its target is not known.

This TCR was recovered from an adult with an advanced solid tumor such as melanoma, head and neck, liver or kidney cancer. V usage is TRBV6-5 and J usage is TRBJ1-4; no clear D gene. Source: CD4+ or CD8+ T cells sorted from blood, taken in a trial of the OX40 agonist ivuxolimab. In nucleotides, the CDR3 is TGTGCGACTCGGGGTTCCCCGGGTAATAATGAAAAACTGTTTTTT. Its translation: CATRGSPGNNEKLFF.